The TCR beta chain described here comes from a study of cytomegalovirus exposure and HLA in healthy donors. Comments on this clone: Its antigen is undetermined.

Trimming cost V 2 bases and J 0 bases, with 7 bases left between them. The CDR3 extends over 15 amino acids. CDR1 and CDR2 (germline): MNHEY, SMNVEV (reference sequence). The assay was immunoSEQ multiplex PCR, and TCRdb's table has in-frame clones only and misses some. The sample consists of 140,000 to 150,000 clones, 87% of them appearing once. Study-wide results and caveats: Later, an analysis found that TCR clusters from the first cohort tended to co-occur in the 120 validation repertoires. According to the study, some 160 TCR beta chains were cytomegalovirus-associated.

The specimen sequenced was PBMCs. The source is a man in his late teens or twenties in good health and CMV-seropositive. The chain couples TRBV27 to TRBJ1-4; no definite D call. CDR3: CASSLMGATNEKLFF. In DNA, the CDR3 is TGTGCCAGCAGTTTAATGGGAGCAACTAATGAAAAACTGTTTTTT.